Below, 22 T cell receptor beta chains from the same sample are listed, as sequenced in a study of cytomegalovirus exposure and HLA in healthy donors. The PCR used 60 Vbeta and 13 Jbeta primers. The method was immunoSEQ multiplex PCR; TCRdb's version includes in-frame clones alone and lacks a portion of them. Of around 100,000 clones detected, approximately 66% appear once; the ten largest clones hold around 3.5%. The sequencing input was PBMCs. The receptors were gathered from a woman aged 45-65 years in good health and CMV-seronegative.

This clone has just a few counts. The J gene is TRBJ1-1, the V gene TRBV7-9; D may be TRBD1 (6 bases). The CDR3 runs 15 residues. From germline, CDR1 is SEHNR and CDR2 FQNEAQ (reference sequence). Trimming removed 4 bases at V and 4 bases at J, with 16 bases between. The CDR3 loop is CASSSNTGTSTEAFF. CDR3 nucleotide sequence: TGTGCCAGCAGCTCGAATACCGGGACATCCACTGAAGCTTTCTTT.

The V and J genes are TRBV4-1 and TRBJ2-1, with 8 nucleotides matching TRBD2. V gave up 1 base and J gave up 12 bases; unmatched junction bases: 14. Germline V gives CDR1 MGHRA, CDR2 YSYEKL. This CDR3 spans 16 amino acids. CDR3 sequence: CASSQGSGGKRMSQFF. The CDR3 nucleotides are TGCGCCAGCAGCCAAGGGTCGGGGGGGAAGAGAATGTCGCAGTTCTTC.

This clone was observed a handful of times. The rearrangement joins TRBV6-5 to TRBJ2-1; 8 bases match TRBD2. Germline loops: CDR1 MNHEY, CDR2 SVGAGI. The CDR3 runs 15 residues. With 6 bases clipped from V and 4 bases from J, the junction kept 8 bases outside the gene matches. CDR3 protein: CASSPIGTRYNEQFF. CDR3 sequence (DNA): TGTGCCAGCAGCCCTATCGGGACTAGATACAATGAGCAGTTCTTC.

This clone was counted only a few times. The chain has TRBV19 and TRBJ1-1, with D perhaps matching TRBD1 (5 bases). The CDR3 contains 16 residues. V was shortened by 7 bases and J by 3 bases, with 21 bases between the two germline ends. Germline V gene data show CDR1 as LNHDA and CDR2 as SQIVND (reference sequence). The CDR3 sequence is CASTTGWGEADTEAFF. The CDR3, as DNA: TGTGCCAGTACTACAGGCTGGGGGGAGGCGGACACTGAAGCTTTCTTT.

The V gene is TRBV11-1, the J gene TRBJ2-5; tentative D call: TRBD1 (6 bases). There are 14 residues in the CDR3. Trimming removed 7 bases at V and 2 bases at J, with 14 bases between. CDR1 and CDR2 (germline): SGHAT, FQDESV (reference sequence). CDR3 in DNA: TGTGCCAGCACACCGCAGGGGTTTCAAGAGACCCAGTACTTC. Translation gives CASTPQGFQETQYF. Complete variable domain (other parts from reference TRBV11-1 and TRBJ2-5): EAEVAQSPRYKITEKSQAVAFWCDPISGHATLYWYRQILGQGPELLVQFQDESVVDDSQLPKDRFSAERLKGVDSTLKIQPAELGDSAMYLCASTPQGFQETQYFGPGTRLLVL.

The V call is TRBV9, the J call TRBJ2-7; 7 bases map to TRBD1. Germline V gene lookup returns CDR1 SGDLS and CDR2 YYNGEE. This CDR3 has 16 residues. The ends lost 0 bases at V and 3 bases at J; junction bases unmatched: 9. CDR3 protein: CASSVAPTGSHYEQYF. Written as DNA, the CDR3 is TGTGCCAGCAGCGTAGCCCCGACAGGGTCTCACTACGAGCAGTACTTC. Combining the CDR3 with reference TRBV9 and TRBJ2-7 gives the whole variable domain DSGVTQTPKHLITATGQRVTLRCSPRSGDLSVYWYQQSLDQGLQFLIQYYNGEERAKGNILERFSAQQFPDLHSELNLSSLELGDSALYFCASSVAPTGSHYEQYFGPGTRLTVT.

The table lists this clone with a few counts. This rearrangement joins TRBV5-5 to TRBJ1-1; possible D gene TRBD1, 5 bases. The germline gives CDR1 SGHKS, CDR2 YYEKEE (reference sequence). The CDR3 runs 13 residues. The V end was cut by 3 bases, the J end by 2 bases, with 8 bases between. The CDR3 bases are TGTGCCAGCAGCTCTCAGGGAAACACTGAAGCTTTCTTT. Translation: CASSSQGNTEAFF.

The table lists this clone with a few counts. The gene calls are TRBV7-9 and TRBJ2-3; the D is unclear. Between the trimmed V and J ends, which lost 5 bases and 3 bases, there was a span of 6 bases. Germline V gene lookup returns CDR1 SEHNR and CDR2 FQNEAQ (reference sequence). The length of the CDR3 is 12 residues. This CDR3 reads CASSTSTDTQYF. In DNA form, the CDR3 reads TGTGCCAGCAGCACAAGTACAGATACGCAGTATTTT.

The rearrangement uses TRBV5-1 and TRBJ1-1; D not resolved. The CDR3 totals 14 residues. V lost 0 bases, J lost 6 bases, and 12 bases lay in between. Germline values: CDR1 SGHRS, CDR2 YFSETQ. CDR3 protein: CASSLAEGKAEAFF. In DNA, the CDR3 is TGCGCCAGCAGCTTGGCGGAGGGAAAAGCTGAAGCTTTCTTT.

The rearrangement links TRBV5-8 to TRBJ1-2; D might be TRBD1 (6 bases). CDR3 length: 15 amino acids. V was trimmed by 1 base and J by 7 bases, leaving 17 bases between them. Germline loops: CDR1 SGHTS, CDR2 YDEGEE. Here the CDR3 reads CASSLPKQGRGGYTF. In nucleotides, the CDR3 is TGTGCCAGCAGCTTGCCGAAGCAGGGGCGCGGTGGCTACACCTTC.

The V and J genes are TRBV6-4 and TRBJ1-1; possible D gene TRBD1, 5 bases. The CDR3 covers 15 residues. The germline CDR1 and CDR2 sequences are MRHNA and SNTAGT. Deletions cut 6 bases from V and 1 base from J, with 15 bases between. The chain's CDR3 is CASRAQGGTNTEAFF. DNA of the CDR3: TGTGCCAGCAGAGCGCAGGGAGGGACGAACACTGAAGCTTTCTTT.

The chain carries TRBV5-1 and TRBJ2-1; 10 bases are a match to TRBD2. This CDR3 is built from 16 residues. Unmatched junction bases numbered 9, after V lost 4 bases and J lost 5 bases. Germline V gene data show CDR1 as SGHRS and CDR2 as YFSETQ. This CDR3 is CASSIDLAGVNNEQFF. CDR3 in DNA: TGCGCCAGCAGCATAGATCTAGCGGGGGTAAACAATGAGCAGTTCTTC.

The V gene is TRBV9, the J gene TRBJ2-1; TRBD1 aligns across 9 bases. CDR1 and CDR2 (germline): SGDLS, YYNGEE. The V and J ends lost 3 bases and 6 bases, in that order; junction bases with no gene match: 7. The CDR3 is 15 amino acids. The CDR3 region is CASSETGTGTNEQFF. The DNA for the CDR3 is TGTGCCAGCAGCGAGACCGGGACAGGGACCAATGAGCAGTTCTTC.

The chain couples TRBV28 to TRBJ2-1, with TRBD2 matching over 10 bases. The J segment lost 12 bases and the V segment lost 6 bases, leaving 17 bases of the junction unmatched. Germline V lookup: CDR1 MDHEN, CDR2 SYDVKM. The CDR3 totals 16 residues. The CDR3 bases are TGTGCCAGCAGAAGCCACGGGGTAGCGGGAGGAAAAGGGCAGTTCTTC. It translates to CASRSHGVAGGKGQFF.

The chain is built from TRBV6-5 and TRBJ1-2; TRBD1 matches 7 bases. In germline, CDR1 is MNHEY, CDR2 SVGAGI. Trimming cost V 0 bases and J 4 bases; bases outside gene matches: 5. The CDR3 has 15 residues. The DNA for the CDR3 is TGTGCCAGCAGTTACTCACAGGGGCGGATCTATGGCTACACCTTC. Translation: CASSYSQGRIYGYTF.

The V and J genes are TRBV5-1 and TRBJ2-3; perhaps TRBD2 as D (6 bases). The CDR3 is 18 residues long. Trimming removed 4 bases at V and 4 bases at J, with 25 bases between. Germline loops: CDR1 SGHRS, CDR2 YFSETQ. The CDR3, as DNA: TGCGCCAGCAGCCACAACGGAATGGGCGGGAAAGGCGCAGATACGCAGTATTTT. This sequence encodes CASSHNGMGGKGADTQYF. Full variable domain (rest looked up from reference TRBV5-1 and TRBJ2-3): KAGVTQTPRYLIKTRGQQVTLSCSPISGHRSVSWYQQTPGQGLQFLFEYFSETQRNKGNFPGRFSGRQFSNSRSEMNVSTLELGDSALYLCASSHNGMGGKGADTQYFGPGTRLTVL.

This clone was seen just once. V gene TRBV2 combines with J gene TRBJ2-5; TRBD1 aligns across 8 bases. CDR1 and CDR2 (germline): SNHLY, FYNNEI. This CDR3 is built from 16 residues. The V segment lost 4 bases and the J segment 5 bases; nucleotides outside the gene matches: 12. The CDR3 DNA reads as TGTGCCAGCAGTGGGCGGGACAGGACGGCGGGGGAGACCCAGTACTTC. Translation: CASSGRDRTAGETQYF.

The V gene is TRBV27, the J gene TRBJ2-5; 14 nucleotides line up with TRBD2. Germline trimming cut 4 bases from V and 9 bases from J; bases unmatched to any gene: 16. Germline CDR1 MNHEY, CDR2 SMNVEV (reference sequence). The CDR3 consists of 18 residues. The CDR3 loop is CASSSTSGGARARTPQYF. For the CDR3, the DNA is TGTGCCAGCAGTTCGACTAGCGGGGGGGCAAGAGCGAGGACCCCCCAGTACTTC.

This clone was picked up one time. V and J are TRBV10-1 and TRBJ1-2; D not certain. The germline V and J ends were trimmed by 5 bases and 2 bases, with 6 bases remaining between them. Germline CDR1 reads WNHNN; CDR2 reads SYGVQD (reference sequence). This CDR3 region has 12 residues. CDR3 bases: TGCGCCAGCAGTCCGGGGAACTATGGCTACACCTTC. Its translation is CASSPGNYGYTF.

This clone appeared a few times. The rearrangement links TRBV7-9 to TRBJ1-6, with a weak D call TRBD1 (5 bases). The germline V gene has CDR1 SEHNR and CDR2 FQNEAQ (reference sequence). The CDR3 consists of 15 residues. Trimming removed 4 bases at V and 10 bases at J, with 17 bases between. The CDR3 here is CASSSDTLAMSPLHF. In DNA, the CDR3 is TGTGCCAGCAGCTCGGACACCCTCGCCATGTCACCCCTCCACTTT. The whole variable domain, remainder taken from reference TRBV7-9 and TRBJ1-6, is DTGVSQNPRHKITKRGQNVTFRCDPISEHNRLYWYRQTLGQGPEFLTYFQNEAQLEKSRLLSDRFSAERPKGSFSTLEIQRTEQGDSAMYLCASSSDTLAMSPLHFGNGTRLTVT.

This clone was counted a single time. The chain's CDR3 is CASSPFQGDGETQYF. The DNA of the CDR3 is TGTGCCAGCAGCCCCTTTCAGGGGGATGGAGAGACCCAGTACTTC. V is TRBV9 and J is TRBJ2-5, with TRBD1 matching 7 bases. Germline assignment: CDR1 SGDLS and CDR2 YYNGEE. J gave up 4 bases and V 4 bases, and 10 bases lay outside the gene matches. This CDR3 is built from 15 residues.

The chain is built from TRBV27 and TRBJ2-5; possibly TRBD2 for D (7 bases). Deletions cut 6 bases from V and 5 bases from J, with 16 bases between. The CDR3 sequence is 14 residues long. CDR1 and CDR2 from the germline V gene are MNHEY and SMNVEV (reference sequence). The CDR3 reads CASRGGQGWETQYF. CDR3 nucleotide sequence: TGTGCCAGCAGGGGGGGGCAGGGGTGGGAGACCCAGTACTTC.